This T cell receptor beta chain was sequenced during a study of cytomegalovirus exposure and HLA in healthy donors. Study-wide results and caveats: Some highly shared sequence variants likely arose as a pipeline artifact.

60 Vbeta and 13 Jbeta primers were used in PCR. Per the study methods: Later work found approximately 80 million unique TCR beta chains, with roughly 11 million shared. Only in-frame clones appear in the TCRdb table, and some are missing; sequencing was by immunoSEQ multiplex PCR. The DNA was the basis for D and trimming; V, J and clone size are from that table. The repertoire holds 150,000 to 200,000 clones, with approximately 9.5% as singletons. The CDR3 sequence is 15 residues long. The germline V gene encodes CDR1 MNHNY and CDR2 SVGAGI (reference sequence). V lost 2 bases to trimming and J lost 3 bases, with 14 bases between them. This clone has more than one count but fewer than ten. Its matching antigen is unknown.

The sample consisted of PBMCs. The gene calls are TRBV6-6 and TRBJ2-7; no clear D. This sequence originates from a woman aged 25 to 39 in good health and CMV-seropositive. CDR3 region: CASSYPGGPLYEQYF. As DNA, the CDR3 is TGTGCCAGCAGTTACCCCGGTGGGCCCCTCTACGAGCAGTACTTC.